This T cell receptor (beta chain) was captured in a study of blood T cell repertoires in COVID-19. In the study overall: Whether acute or convalescent, the COVID-19 samples came from the United States, Italy and Spain.

The authors' processing: Amplified reference gene primers provided the basis for estimating nucleated cell counts. Libraries were prepared by immunoSEQ multiplex PCR; TCRdb keeps only in-frame clonotypes and omits some of them. The V and J calls and clone size are taken from that table; D and trimming were inferred from the DNA. Altogether around 140,000 clones are present, roughly 82% being singletons, with the ten largest covering roughly 4.9%. CDR1 and CDR2 from the germline V gene are LNHDA and SQIVND (reference sequence). V dropped 3 bases and J dropped 5 bases, with 16 bases sitting between them. The CDR3 contains 15 residues.

The specimen sequenced was peripheral blood. The sequence was obtained from a human donor in a cohort sampled during active COVID-19. This rearrangement joins TRBV19 to TRBJ1-2; D is perhaps TRBD1 (6 bases). The DNA of the CDR3 is TGTGCCAGTAGTATCACTGTTAGGGGGTCGTATGGCTACACCTTC. Residues: CASSITVRGSYGYTF.